Shown below are 5 T cell receptor beta chains from a single sample sequenced in a study of vaccination and CD4 T cells after COVID-19. The antigens of these receptors remain unknown. The Oncomine TCR Beta short-read assay was applied to DNA of cultured CD4+ T cells. TCRdb reprocessed the PCR reads via MiXCR and lists one record per CDR3 protein. Of about 12,000 distinct CDR3 sequences listed, approximately 53% are singletons. This sample's treatment: 10-day PBMC culture with coronavirus spike peptide pools or control peptides (ViraFEST assay). Sequencing was performed on CD4+ T cells from blood, cultured in vitro. The receptors were gathered from a human donor who had recovered from COVID-19.

The chain employs TRBV12-3 or TRBV12-4 and TRBJ2-5, with D possibly being TRBD1 or TRBD2 (5 bases each). Trimming pared 5 bases from V and 5 bases from J, leaving 21 bases between. The CDR3 sequence is 16 residues long. The CDR3 DNA reads TGTGCCAGCAGTCCGGGGCTCGAGGGGCGTGGGGAGACCCAGTACTTC. It is translated as CASSPGLEGRGETQYF.

This clonotype was picked up a small number of times. The chain employs TRBV2 and TRBJ1-5; D call uncertain. This CDR3 is built from 11 residues. Germline V gene data show CDR1 as SNHLY and CDR2 as FYNNEI. The V end was cut by 8 bases, the J end by 5 bases, with 7 bases between. CDR3 DNA sequence: TGTGCCAGCTCCATGGATCAGCCCCAGCATTTT. Translation: CASSMDQPQHF.

This clonotype has more than one count but fewer than ten. This chain joins TRBV20-1 and TRBJ2-2, with 7 bases lining up with TRBD1. Germline V gives CDR1 DFQATT, CDR2 SNEGSKA (reference sequence). The CDR3 has 13 residues. V lost 6 bases to trimming and J lost 4 bases; unmatched junction nucleotides: 5. CDR3 bases: TGCAGTGCCAGGGACAGCAGCACCGGGGAGCTGTTTTTT. Translating it yields CSARDSSTGELFF.

This rearrangement joins TRBV19 to TRBJ1-2, with unresolved D. CDR1 is LNHDA, CDR2 SQIVND, per germline (reference sequence). The germline V and J ends were trimmed by 7 bases and 3 bases, with 21 bases remaining between them. The CDR3 loop spans 16 amino acids. Here the CDR3 DNA reads TGTGCCAGTACCCTACACTCGGGGAGGTCGGACTATGGCTACACCTTC. It yields the protein CASTLHSGRSDYGYTF.

The sample holds a few counts of this clonotype. The CDR3 bases are TGCGCCAGCAGTGAGTCGGGCGCCGGGGAGCTGTTTTTT. Encoded protein: CASSESGAGELFF. The chain carries TRBV10-1 and TRBJ2-2; the D is unclear. Trimming stripped 0 bases from V and 6 bases from J, with 5 bases between. This CDR3 is 13 amino acids long. CDR1 is WNHNN, CDR2 SYGVQD, per germline (reference sequence).